A selection of T cell receptor beta chains follows, all from one sample in a study of technical replicates of blood from several donors. Only in-frame clones appear in the TCRdb table, and some are missing; sequencing was by immunoSEQ multiplex PCR. The table lists 65,000 to 80,000 clones, around 90% of them singletons. What was sequenced was T cells isolated from PBMCs. The receptor source for this set is a human donor in good health. CDR3s include the opening cysteine and the closing phenylalanine or tryptophan. D genes are given only for firm matches. Not every row has a clone size; where given, it reads once, few, many or a size class.

j_call: TRBJ2-1
clone_size: .
d_call: .
v_call: TRBV7-3
cdr3_aa: CASSPPPRELNEQFF
cdr3_nt: TGTGCCAGCAGCCCGCCCCCGAGGGAACTCAATGAGCAGTTCTTC

j_call: TRBJ1-4
clone_size: .
d_call: .
v_call: TRBV6-5
cdr3_aa: CASSSTPHEKLFF
cdr3_nt: TGTGCCAGCAGTTCGACACCCCATGAAAAACTGTTTTTT

j_call: TRBJ2-2
clone_size: .
d_call: .
v_call: TRBV7-2
cdr3_aa: CASSLVPGVRTGELFF
cdr3_nt: TGTGCCAGCAGCTTAGTGCCGGGAGTAAGGACCGGGGAGCTGTTTTTT

j_call: TRBJ2-3
clone_size: .
d_call: .
v_call: TRBV15
cdr3_aa: CATSREARSTDTQYF
cdr3_nt: TGTGCCACCAGCAGAGAGGCGCGGAGCACAGATACGCAGTATTTT

j_call: TRBJ2-3
clone_size: .
d_call: TRBD2
v_call: TRBV4-2
cdr3_aa: CASSQDWREGSDTQYF
cdr3_nt: TGTGCCAGCAGCCAAGATTGGAGGGAGGGTTCAGATACGCAGTATTTT

j_call: TRBJ1-2
clone_size: .
d_call: TRBD1
v_call: TRBV2
cdr3_aa: CASCADRGCGGYTF
cdr3_nt: TGTGCCAGCTGTGCGGACAGGGGTTGTGGGGGCTACACCTTC

j_call: TRBJ2-7
clone_size: .
d_call: TRBD1
v_call: TRBV9
cdr3_aa: CASSDRDRERYEQYF
cdr3_nt: TGTGCCAGCAGCGACCGGGACAGGGAGAGGTACGAGCAGTACTTC

j_call: TRBJ2-2
clone_size: .
d_call: TRBD2
v_call: TRBV27
cdr3_aa: CASSPHPRLAGVSNTGELFF
cdr3_nt: TGTGCCAGCAGCCCCCACCCAAGACTAGCGGGAGTCTCGAACACCGGGGAGCTGTTTTTT

j_call: TRBJ1-3
clone_size: .
d_call: TRBD1
v_call: TRBV30
cdr3_aa: CAWHRGTGNTIYF
cdr3_nt: TGTGCCTGGCACAGGGGGACTGGAAACACCATATATTTT

j_call: TRBJ1-5
clone_size: .
d_call: .
v_call: TRBV4-1
cdr3_aa: CASSRDGGQPQHF
cdr3_nt: TGCGCCAGCAGCCGTGACGGGGGGCAGCCCCAGCATTTT

j_call: TRBJ2-7
clone_size: .
d_call: TRBD2
v_call: TRBV9
cdr3_aa: CASSATGTSGPYEQYF
cdr3_nt: TGTGCCAGCAGCGCCACCGGGACTAGCGGCCCCTACGAGCAGTACTTC

j_call: TRBJ2-7
clone_size: .
d_call: TRBD1
v_call: TRBV2
cdr3_aa: CASRAPGQGTYEQYF
cdr3_nt: TGTGCCAGCAGGGCCCCGGGACAGGGGACTTACGAGCAGTACTTC

j_call: TRBJ2-2
clone_size: once
d_call: .
v_call: TRBV2
cdr3_aa: CASLTNTGELFF
cdr3_nt: TGTGCCAGCCTAACCAACACCGGGGAGCTGTTTTTT

j_call: TRBJ1-1
clone_size: few
d_call: .
v_call: TRBV6-5
cdr3_aa: CASSYEGTTEAFF
cdr3_nt: TGTGCCAGCAGTTACGAGGGCACCACTGAAGCTTTCTTT

j_call: TRBJ2-5
clone_size: .
d_call: .
v_call: TRBV6-5
cdr3_aa: CASSHSEGGETQYF
cdr3_nt: TGTGCCAGCAGCCACTCGGAGGGTGGAGAGACCCAGTACTTC

j_call: TRBJ2-7
clone_size: .
d_call: .
v_call: TRBV5-4
cdr3_aa: CASSPGHNYEQYF
cdr3_nt: TGTGCCAGCAGCCCGGGACATAACTACGAGCAGTACTTC

j_call: TRBJ2-1
clone_size: few
d_call: TRBD2
v_call: TRBV2
cdr3_aa: CASMGREGGDEQFF
cdr3_nt: TGTGCCAGCATGGGGCGGGAGGGGGGCGATGAGCAGTTCTTC

j_call: TRBJ2-4
clone_size: .
d_call: .
v_call: TRBV19
cdr3_aa: CASIGPGSKNIQYF
cdr3_nt: TGTGCCAGTATAGGACCCGGGAGCAAAAACATTCAGTACTTC

j_call: TRBJ1-2
clone_size: .
d_call: .
v_call: TRBV14
cdr3_aa: CASSQALSYGYTF
cdr3_nt: TGTGCCAGCAGCCAGGCCCTCAGCTATGGCTACACCTTC

j_call: TRBJ2-1
clone_size: once
d_call: .
v_call: TRBV6-1
cdr3_aa: CASSERGGGSVVEQFF
cdr3_nt: TGTGCCAGCAGTGAAAGGGGGGGCGGGAGTGTCGTTGAGCAGTTCTTC

j_call: TRBJ1-2
clone_size: .
d_call: .
v_call: TRBV10-3
cdr3_aa: CATQTTEDYGYTF
cdr3_nt: TGTGCCACTCAGACGACAGAGGACTATGGCTACACCTTC

j_call: TRBJ1-5
clone_size: .
d_call: .
v_call: TRBV27
cdr3_aa: CASRPTPHSNQPQHF
cdr3_nt: TGTGCCAGCAGGCCGACACCTCATAGCAATCAGCCCCAGCATTTT

j_call: TRBJ1-5
clone_size: once
d_call: TRBD1
v_call: TRBV25-1
cdr3_aa: CASTHLNRGNQPQHF
cdr3_nt: TGTGCCAGTACCCACCTTAACAGGGGAAATCAGCCCCAGCATTTT

j_call: TRBJ1-2
clone_size: .
d_call: .
v_call: TRBV7-2
cdr3_aa: CASSLTGHGYTF
cdr3_nt: TGTGCCAGCAGCTTAACAGGGCATGGCTACACCTTC

j_call: TRBJ1-5
clone_size: .
d_call: .
v_call: TRBV9
cdr3_aa: CASSVRGNQPQHF
cdr3_nt: TGTGCCAGCAGCGTCCGGGGGAATCAGCCCCAGCATTTT

j_call: TRBJ2-4
clone_size: .
d_call: .
v_call: TRBV15
cdr3_aa: CATSGSGLAKNIQYF
cdr3_nt: TGTGCCACCAGCGGGAGCGGACTAGCCAAAAACATTCAGTACTTC

j_call: TRBJ2-7
clone_size: .
d_call: TRBD2
v_call: TRBV28
cdr3_aa: CASGGGTSGRYEQYF
cdr3_nt: TGTGCCAGTGGGGGAGGGACTAGCGGGCGGTACGAGCAGTACTTC

j_call: TRBJ2-5
clone_size: .
d_call: .
v_call: TRBV7-9
cdr3_aa: CASSLGTAPPRETQYF
cdr3_nt: TGTGCCAGCAGCTTAGGAACAGCCCCCCCCAGGGAGACCCAGTACTTC

j_call: TRBJ2-6
clone_size: .
d_call: .
v_call: TRBV7-2
cdr3_aa: CASSLVAGLLSGANVLTF
cdr3_nt: TGTGCCAGCAGCTTAGTGGCTGGACTACTCTCTGGGGCCAACGTCCTGACTTTC